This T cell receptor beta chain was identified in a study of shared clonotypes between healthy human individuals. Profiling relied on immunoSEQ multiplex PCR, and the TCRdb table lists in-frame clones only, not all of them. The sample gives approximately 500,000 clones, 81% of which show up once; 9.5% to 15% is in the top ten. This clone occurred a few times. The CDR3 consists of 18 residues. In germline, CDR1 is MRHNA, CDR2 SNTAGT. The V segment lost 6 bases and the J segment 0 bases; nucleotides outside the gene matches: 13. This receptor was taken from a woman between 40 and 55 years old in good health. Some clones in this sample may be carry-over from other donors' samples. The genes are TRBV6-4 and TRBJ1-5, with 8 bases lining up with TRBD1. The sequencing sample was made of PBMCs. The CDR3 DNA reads TGTGCCAGCAGCCTACGAAATACAGGGGGGGATAGCAATCAGCCCCAGCATTTT. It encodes CASSLRNTGGDSNQPQHF.